This T cell receptor (beta chain) was obtained from a study of tumor-infiltrating lymphocytes in localized non-small cell lung cancer. Across the whole study: The cohort mixed smokers and never-smokers, several histologies, and some post-neoadjuvant-chemotherapy samples.

TCRdb's copy holds only in-frame clones and misses some; the assay was immunoSEQ multiplex PCR. In the table there are about 2,300 clones, 45% to 60% of which are singletons. General study results and limits: IM1 and IM2 tumors showed no difference in T-cell fraction. Each assay used a separate piece of the same tissue.

The CDR3 loop spans 20 amino acids. Comments on this clone: What it recognizes is unknown.

Specimen: uninvolved lung tissue not adjacent to the tumor. The receptor comes from a human donor with non-small cell lung cancer. Some clones in this sample may be carry-over from other donors' samples. The gene calls are TRBV1 and TRBJ2-4; the DNA was not compared with TRBD2, the D call given in the table. TRBV1 is marked as a pseudogene. The CDR3, as DNA: TGCACCAGCCCGTTGGGAACCCATCACTTAGAGGGACTAGCCAAAAACATTCAGTACTTC. Protein sequence: CTSPLGTHHLEGLAKNIQYF.